A single sample is the source of the 26 T cell receptor beta chains below, sequenced in a study of blood T cell repertoires in COVID-19. Some clones are missing from TCRdb's copy, which holds only in-frame ones; the method was immunoSEQ multiplex PCR. The profile shows under 200,000 clones, about 89% of them singletons. Material for sequencing was PBMCs or T cells enriched from blood (not recorded which). All receptors come from a woman between 18 and 29 years old who had recovered from COVID-19.

The chain recombines TRBV28 with TRBJ1-5, with 8 nucleotides matching TRBD1. The CDR3 sequence is 15 residues long. Germline V gives CDR1 MDHEN, CDR2 SYDVKM. V was pared by 4 bases and J by 7 bases, with 9 bases of the junction left unmatched. The CDR3 region has the DNA TGTGCCAGCAGTTCGCATCAGGGGGACAGGCAGCCCCAGCATTTT. It specifies CASSSHQGDRQPQHF.

The chain is built from TRBV6-2 or TRBV6-3 and TRBJ2-7; D uncertain. There are 13 residues in the CDR3. Per the germline V gene, CDR1 is MNHEY and CDR2 is SVGEGT. V dropped 0 bases and J dropped 6 bases, with 9 bases sitting between them. The CDR3 loop is CASSYSNLGEQYF. The CDR3 DNA reads as TGTGCCAGCAGTTACTCGAATCTCGGCGAGCAGTACTTC.

CDR3 nucleotides: TGTGCCAGCAGCTTAGAGGGACAGGATACCTACGAGCAGTACTTC. Protein product: CASSLEGQDTYEQYF. The chain couples TRBV13 to TRBJ2-7, with 8 bases lining up with TRBD1. CDR1 is PRHDT and CDR2 is FYEKMQ in the germline V gene (reference sequence). V lost 1 base to trimming and J lost 2 bases; unmatched junction nucleotides: 4. The CDR3 contains 15 residues.

The chain couples TRBV7-3 to TRBJ2-1; 14 nucleotides line up with TRBD2. The ends lost 4 bases at V and 1 base at J; junction bases unmatched: 3. The CDR3 covers 17 residues. Germline lookup yields CDR1 SGHTA and CDR2 FQGTGA. CDR3 bases: TGTGCCAGCAGCTCCGGGACTAGCGGGAGTTCCTACAATGAGCAGTTCTTC. The encoded protein is CASSSGTSGSSYNEQFF.

This chain joins TRBV5-1 and TRBJ2-7; unclear D gene. CDR3 length: 18 residues. Trimming removed 3 bases at V and 2 bases at J, with 24 bases between. Germline V lookup: CDR1 SGHRS, CDR2 YFSETQ. For the CDR3, the DNA is TGCGCCAGCAGCTCCCGATTAGCCGAGCAGTTACCGACCTACGAGCAGTACTTC. This codes for CASSSRLAEQLPTYEQYF.

As regards this clone: The same CDR3 can be traced to other DNA sequences in this sample. The genes are TRBV7-2 and TRBJ1-6, with D unclear. Germline-derived CDR1 and CDR2 are SGHTA and FQGNSA. CDR3 length: 14 amino acids. The V end was cut by 2 bases, the J end by 7 bases, with 9 bases between. The CDR3 region is CASSLRGGNSPLHF. The CDR3 nucleotides read TGTGCCAGCAGCTTACGGGGTGGGAATTCACCCCTCCACTTT.

The rearrangement links TRBV19 to TRBJ1-3; D not resolved. Trimming removed 9 bases at V and 2 bases at J, with 14 bases between. The CDR3 is 14 amino acids. Germline-derived CDR1 and CDR2 are LNHDA and SQIVND (reference sequence). In nucleotides, the CDR3 is TGTGCCAGCCAGGTCGCGGGGACTGGAAACACCATATATTTT. This translates into CASQVAGTGNTIYF.

This clone was detected only once. The rearrangement joins TRBV7-2 to TRBJ1-2; D perhaps matches TRBD1 (6 bases). With 5 bases removed from V and 4 bases from J, the gap between germline ends came to 17 bases. Germline CDR1 SGHTA, CDR2 FQGNSA. This CDR3 contains 15 residues. CDR3 bases: TGTGCCAGCAGCCGGCCCGACAGGACGGTCTATGGCTACACCTTC. Translation gives CASSRPDRTVYGYTF.

V and J are TRBV5-1 and TRBJ2-1; 9 bases map to TRBD1. Looked up from germline, CDR1 is SGHRS and CDR2 is YFSETQ. V shed 0 bases, J shed 5 bases, and the junction held 3 bases outside the gene matches. The CDR3 length is 15 residues. The CDR3 nucleotides are TGCGCCAGCAGCTTGGACAGGGGGCACCACAATGAGCAGTTCTTC. Translating it yields CASSLDRGHHNEQFF.

V is TRBV10-1 and J is TRBJ2-7, with TRBD1 identical over 12 bases. Germline V lookup: CDR1 WNHNN, CDR2 SYGVQD (reference sequence). J was trimmed by 6 bases and V by 6 bases; bases with no gene match: 9. CDR3 size: 15 residues. CDR3 sequence: CASSPGTGGRFEQYF. CDR3 sequence (DNA): TGCGCCAGCAGCCCCGGGACAGGGGGCAGGTTCGAGCAGTACTTC.

The CDR3 here is CASSRGRVEQYF. CDR3 in DNA: TGTGCCAGCAGCAGGGGGCGGGTAGAGCAGTACTTC. The rearrangement joins TRBV28 to TRBJ2-7; TRBD1 matches 8 bases. CDR1 and CDR2 (germline): MDHEN, SYDVKM. The CDR3 contains 12 residues. V dropped 6 bases and J dropped 7; count of bases not matched to a gene: 5.

This chain joins TRBV6-4 and TRBJ2-1, with 7 bases lining up with TRBD1. The CDR3 is 13 amino acids. J was trimmed by 9 bases and V by 4 bases; bases with no gene match: 6. Germline V gene lookup returns CDR1 MRHNA and CDR2 SNTAGT. Here the CDR3 reads CASSATGAGEQFF. The CDR3 nucleotides read TGTGCCAGCAGTGCTACAGGGGCGGGTGAGCAGTTCTTC.

The V gene is TRBV19, the J gene TRBJ1-6, with 10 bases that match TRBD1. There are 15 residues in the CDR3. CDR1 is LNHDA and CDR2 is SQIVND in the germline V gene (reference sequence). The junction had 8 bases not matched to a gene; V was cut back by 8 bases and J by 7 bases. The DNA for the CDR3 is TGTGCCAGTCGACAGGGGGCCCAGAGCAATTCACCCCTCCACTTT. The encoded protein is CASRQGAQSNSPLHF.

V gene TRBV19 combines with J gene TRBJ2-3, with D hard to call. Germline V gene sequence: CDR1 LNHDA, CDR2 SQIVND (reference sequence). This CDR3 comprises 15 residues. Trimming cost V 0 bases and J 1 base, with 8 bases left between them. The CDR3 spells CASSIELRGTDTQYF. The CDR3, as DNA: TGTGCCAGTAGTATAGAACTTCGGGGCACAGATACGCAGTATTTT.

This chain connects TRBV6-5 to TRBJ1-3; D is uncertain. Deletions cut 0 bases from V and 4 bases from J, with 13 bases between. The germline V gene encodes CDR1 MNHEY and CDR2 SVGAGI. The CDR3 extends over 16 amino acids. The CDR3 spells CASSYSSLGGGNTIYF. The CDR3 DNA sequence: TGTGCCAGCAGTTACTCGTCCCTGGGAGGCGGAAACACCATATATTTT.

V is TRBV27 and J is TRBJ2-1; tentatively, D is TRBD2 (6 bases). Trimming pared 1 base from V and 2 bases from J, leaving 15 bases between. CDR1 and CDR2 (germline): MNHEY, SMNVEV (reference sequence). The CDR3 loop spans 17 amino acids. The CDR3 is CASSLLGLADAYNEQFF. The CDR3 DNA sequence: TGTGCCAGCAGTTTATTGGGCTTAGCGGATGCCTACAATGAGCAGTTCTTC.

This clone was seen only a few times. CDR3 coding DNA: TGTGCCAGCAGTGACCCCCCGGGCGGGTCGGAGAATTCACCCCTCCACTTT. Protein sequence: CASSDPPGGSENSPLHF. The chain carries TRBV6-1 and TRBJ1-6; D gene unclear. Trimming took off 3 bases at V and 7 bases at J, with 19 bases between the two ends. This CDR3 comprises 17 residues. Germline loops: CDR1 MNHNS, CDR2 SASEGT.

This chain joins TRBV6-8 and TRBJ2-7; TRBD2 agrees at 10 bases. Germline lookup yields CDR1 MNHGY and CDR2 SAAAGT. With V trimmed by 7 bases and J by 7 bases, 19 bases remained unmatched. This CDR3 is 17 amino acids long. This CDR3 is CASKVSAGGTSPREQYF. CDR3 nucleotides: TGTGCCAGCAAGGTATCAGCGGGAGGGACCTCTCCGAGGGAGCAGTACTTC.

This clone has only one observation. V is TRBV25-1 and J is TRBJ2-7; a possible D gene is TRBD2 (6 bases). The CDR3 loop spans 13 amino acids. CDR1 and CDR2 (germline): MGHDK, SYGVNS. Trimming cost V 7 bases and J 7 bases, with 17 bases left between them. The CDR3 loop reads CASTGGGRREQYF. DNA of the CDR3: TGTGCCAGCACCGGGGGAGGAAGACGGGAGCAGTACTTC.

The chain has TRBV5-4 and TRBJ1-6; D gene ambiguous. This CDR3 spans 16 amino acids. The V end was cut by 0 bases, the J end by 9 bases, with 16 bases between. Germline loops: CDR1 SGHNT, CDR2 YYREEE (reference sequence). The CDR3 reads CASSLAGGGVSSPLHF. The CDR3, as DNA: TGTGCCAGCAGCTTGGCCGGCGGTGGCGTAAGTTCACCCCTCCACTTT. Looking up the rest from reference TRBV5-4 and TRBJ1-6 gives the full variable domain: ETGVTQSPTHLIKTRGQQVTLRCSSQSGHNTVSWYQQALGQGPQFIFQYYREEENGRGNFPPRFSGLQFPNYSSELNVNALELDDSALYLCASSLAGGGVSSPLHFGNGTRLTVT.

J is TRBJ2-1 and V is TRBV5-1; D call uncertain. CDR3 length: 15 amino acids. CDR1 SGHRS and CDR2 YFSETQ come from the germline V gene. V was shortened by 5 bases and J by 0 bases, with 12 bases between the two germline ends. CDR3 region: CASRYSRSSYNEQFF. The DNA of the CDR3 is TGCGCCAGCAGATATAGCCGGAGCTCCTACAATGAGCAGTTCTTC.

The V call is TRBV28, the J call TRBJ1-5, with TRBD1 as a possible D gene (6 bases). The ends were cut back, 5 bases at V and 6 bases at J, with 8 bases in the middle. CDR1 is MDHEN and CDR2 is SYDVKM in the germline V gene. CDR3 length: 12 residues. CDR3 sequence reads: CASSPQGQPQHF. CDR3 coding DNA: TGTGCCAGCAGTCCACAGGGTCAGCCCCAGCATTTT. Full variable domain (missing parts from reference TRBV28 and TRBJ1-5): DVKVTQSSRYLVKRTGEKVFLECVQDMDHENMFWYRQDPGLGLRLIYFSYDVKMKEKGDIPEGYSVSREKKERFSLILESASTNQTSMYLCASSPQGQPQHFGDGTRLSIL.

This clone was counted a single time. The chain recombines TRBV7-9 with TRBJ1-2; D uncertain. CDR3 size: 13 residues. CDR1 is SEHNR, CDR2 FQNEAQ, per germline (reference sequence). The ends were cut back, 1 base at V and 8 bases at J, with 11 bases in the middle. The CDR3 loop is CASSLEREWGYTF. The DNA for the CDR3 is TGTGCCAGCAGCTTAGAACGAGAGTGGGGCTACACCTTC.

The V call is TRBV18, the J call TRBJ2-7; D unclear. The germline V gene has CDR1 KGHSH and CDR2 LQKENI. V was clipped by 2 bases and J by 1 base, with 9 bases between them. The CDR3 has 14 amino acids. The DNA of the CDR3 is TGTGCCAGCTCACCAGGCGGTGGGTCCTACGAGCAGTACTTC. This sequence encodes CASSPGGGSYEQYF.

The V call is TRBV24-1, the J call TRBJ2-2; the match to TRBD2 covers 7 bases. Germline V gives CDR1 KGHDR, CDR2 SFDVKD. The CDR3 is made up of 15 amino acids. The V segment lost 4 bases and the J segment 5 bases; nucleotides outside the gene matches: 6. The CDR3 sequence is CATSDAGVGTGELFF. In nucleotides, the CDR3 is TGTGCCACCAGTGACGCGGGAGTAGGAACCGGGGAGCTGTTTTTT.

V and J are TRBV27 and TRBJ1-1; D possibly corresponds to TRBD1 (6 bases). Trimming removed 9 bases from V and 4 bases from J, with 12 bases in between. The CDR3 runs 12 residues. The V gene's germline CDR1 is MNHEY and CDR2 SMNVEV (reference sequence). CDR3 coding DNA: TGTGCCAGTGGGGTGGGGGCCACTGAAGCTTTCTTT. Its translation is CASGVGATEAFF.